These T cell receptor beta chains were read from a single sample in a study of a mutant IDH1 vaccine in newly diagnosed glioma. Data came from immunoSEQ multiplex PCR; TCRdb stores just in-frame clones and leaves some out. The sample shows about 120,000 clones, around three quarters of them seen only once. No antigen is known for these receptors. The sequencing used PBMCs, collected from a glioma patient whose treatment included an IDH1 peptide vaccine. Source of these receptors: a man in his forties or fifties with glioma. CDR3s include the opening cysteine and the closing phenylalanine or tryptophan.

v_gene: TRBV28; j_gene: TRBJ1-2; CDR3aa: CASRGGMAYGYTF
v_gene: TRBV19; j_gene: TRBJ1-3; CDR3aa: CASSPGQGAYTIYF
v_gene: TRBV27; j_gene: TRBJ2-2; CDR3aa: CATRRRELTGELFF
v_gene: TRBV4-1; j_gene: TRBJ2-3; CDR3aa: CASSQEFGLAGTDTQYF
v_gene: TRBV13; j_gene: TRBJ1-5; CDR3aa: CASSLMSSDQPQHF
v_gene: TRBV7-9; j_gene: TRBJ2-2; CDR3aa: CASTSRVPSNTGELFF
v_gene: TRBV7-2; j_gene: TRBJ2-7; CDR3aa: CASSSPPGRGYEQYF
v_gene: TRBV15; j_gene: -; CDR3aa: CATSSKQGHEQYF
v_gene: TRBV18; j_gene: TRBJ2-1; CDR3aa: CASSPLRGTDNEQFF
v_gene: TRBV7-3; j_gene: TRBJ2-3; CDR3aa: CASSKEDTQYF
v_gene: TRBV11-2; j_gene: TRBJ2-3; CDR3aa: CASSLQGRGTDTQYF